The 4 T cell receptor beta chains below all came from one sample that was sequenced in a study of T cell clonality in common variable immunodeficiency. For these receptors, no antigen is known. TCRdb's copy holds only in-frame clones and misses some; the assay was immunoSEQ multiplex PCR. The specimen has about 19,000 clones, none found just once. Study findings and constraints: Common variable immunodeficiency TCR beta sequences reportedly had fewer deletions and N-nucleotide insertions.

The sequenced material came from peripheral blood mononuclear cells. Receptors were obtained from a human donor with common variable immunodeficiency.

As regards this clone: The read halts 3 residues ahead of the CDR3 end, with the missing end drawn from the germline J gene. V usage is TRBV6-2 or TRBV6-3 and J usage is TRBJ1-5; D not resolved. Germline assignment: CDR1 MNHEY and CDR2 SVGEGT. CDR3 length equals 13 residues. V shed 3 bases and J shed 0 bases, with 3 bases lying between them. Partial CDR3 DNA: TGTGCCAGCAGTTATCGTAGCAATCAGCCC. Its protein product is CASSYRSNQP. The CDR3 as a whole reads CASSYRSNQPQHF.

In this sample, this clone turned up a few times. Coverage ceases 3 residues before the CDR3 finishes, and the germline J gene fills in the end. The chain uses TRBV7-3 and TRBJ1-6; TRBD1 matches at 9 bases. The CDR3 has 13 amino acids. CDR1 is SGHTA, CDR2 FQGTGA, per germline. This chain's CDR3 is CASSSGQGLTLHF. The CDR3 bases that were read are TGTGCCAGCAGCTCGGGACAGGGATTGACC.

In its sample, this clone was seen many times. The CDR3 extends 3 residues past the end of the read, so its final part is completed from the germline J gene. The chain combines TRBV7-9 with TRBJ1-1, with D perhaps matching TRBD1 (6 bases). The CDR3 has 13 amino acids. The ends were cut back, 5 bases at V and 3 bases at J, with 10 bases in the middle. Germline V gives CDR1 SEHNR, CDR2 FQNEAQ (reference sequence). CDR3 sequence reads: CASSPRQDTEAFF. The CDR3 bases that were read are TGTGCCAGCAGCCCCCGACAGGACACTGAA. The entire variable domain, with the rest obtained from reference TRBV7-9 and TRBJ1-1, is as follows: DTGVSQNPRHKITKRGQNVTFRCDPISEHNRLYWYRQTLGQGPEFLTYFQNEAQLEKSRLLSDRFSAERPKGSFSTLEIQRTEQGDSAMYLCASSPRQDTEAFFGQGTRLTVV.

Comment on this clone: The DNA ends 3 residues before the CDR3 does, and the rest of the CDR3 is filled in from the germline J gene. The rearrangement links TRBV5-1 to TRBJ2-7, with 7 bases identical to TRBD2. With V trimmed by 4 bases and J by 4 bases, 17 bases remained unmatched. The length of the CDR3 is 17 residues. The germline CDR1 and CDR2 sequences are SGHRS and YFSETQ. Here the CDR3 reads CASSRQSSLQGGYEQYF. CDR3 DNA, as far as it was read: TGCGCCAGCAGCCGCCAAAGCAGCTTGCAGGGAGGGTACGAG.